This TCR beta chain was captured by sequencing in a study of blood T cell repertoires in COVID-19. Overall study context: Researchers got acute and convalescent COVID-19 samples from the United States, Italy and Spain. T cells, B-cell-depleted T cells, or PBMCs provided the cDNA or gDNA that served as material.

In the original analysis: Estimation of nucleated cell counts relied on the amplification of reference gene primers. Using immunoSEQ multiplex PCR, the repertoire was profiled, and TCRdb retains in-frame clones only, with some absent. V and J calls and clone size are given by that table; D and trimming were obtained from the DNA. The sample lists 60,000 to 70,000 clones, 85% to 90% occurring once. Germline-derived CDR1 and CDR2 are ENHRY and SYGVKD. The CDR3 runs 13 residues. The ends lost 6 bases at V and 6 bases at J; junction bases unmatched: 4. Sequenced: peripheral blood. The sequence was collected from an older man with acute or convalescent COVID-19. The chain is built from TRBV10-3 and TRBJ1-2; 10 positions agree with TRBD1. The CDR3 DNA reads TGTGCCATCAGGGGGACAGGGGCCCATGGCTACACCTTC. Residues: CAIRGTGAHGYTF.